This record concerns one T cell receptor beta chain sequence. A much larger clone differs by one base, so this may be a read error. This entry comes from a study of T cells in Graves' hyperthyroidism and ophthalmopathy. Whole-study context: Peripheral blood draws took place at initial diagnosis, ahead of any treatment.

The study enrolled patients aged 18 to 65 with newly diagnosed hyperthyroidism of under 2 months' duration. Regions amplified from RNA transcripts were the TCR beta CDR3 regions. The study used the HTBI primer set for a first-round RT-PCR of the TCR CDR3. TCRdb itself ran the multiplex PCR reads through MiXCR, one entry per CDR3 protein. The repertoire holds roughly 420,000 distinct CDR3 sequences, 15% to 17% seen once, with roughly 7.7% in the top ten. There are 16 residues in the CDR3. Germline values: CDR1 SGHRS, CDR2 YFSETQ. The chain couples TRBV5-1 to TRBJ2-7; TRBD2 matches 12 bases. The sample was blood. The sequence was obtained from a woman aged 18-29 years with Graves' hyperthyroidism. The CDR3 DNA sequence: TGCGCCAGCAGTATCCTAGCGGGGGGGAGCTCCTACAAGCAGTACTTC. It is translated as CASSILAGGSSYKQYF.